These T cell receptor beta chains were read from a single sample in a study of OX40 agonist ivuxolimab in advanced cancers. Some clones are missing from TCRdb's copy, which holds only in-frame ones; the method was immunoSEQ multiplex PCR. This table holds about 16,000 clones, approximately 90% found once. The sequenced sample was CD4+ or CD8+ T cells sorted from blood, obtained in a trial of the OX40 agonist ivuxolimab. These receptors originate from an adult with an advanced solid tumor such as melanoma, head and neck, liver or kidney cancer. Both conserved end residues are trimmed from each CDR3.

v_gene: TRBV5-8; CDR3aa: ASSSILADYNEQF
v_gene: TRBV2; CDR3aa: ASRVQGLYTEAF
v_gene: TRBV10-3; CDR3aa: AISETSGSVGETQY
v_gene: TRBV19; CDR3aa: ASSAGTSGRWAQY
v_gene: TRBV13; CDR3aa: ASSSQGVGSYEQY
v_gene: TRBV10-1; CDR3aa: ASSESASGLYEQY
v_gene: TRBV19; CDR3aa: VARGPGGNTIY
v_gene: TRBV7-2; CDR3aa: ASSLGGRVIAEAF
v_gene: TRBV11-3; CDR3aa: ASKERRAENTGELF
v_gene: TRBV18; CDR3aa: ASSPPEVEDNNTGELF
v_gene: TRBV28; CDR3aa: ASSPRTGSNEQY
v_gene: TRBV25-1; CDR3aa: ASSERTVLPTYEQY
v_gene: TRBV6-5; CDR3aa: ASSYSISGGGSPLH
v_gene: TRBV25-1; CDR3aa: ASSEWGQGNQPQH
v_gene: TRBV9; CDR3aa: ASSARQSQETQY
v_gene: TRBV10-2; CDR3aa: ASKTALNTEAF
v_gene: TRBV10-1; CDR3aa: ASSANRVTEAF
v_gene: TRBV6-6; CDR3aa: ASSMDRIYGYT
v_gene: TRBV6-5; CDR3aa: ASSYPGAVEAF
v_gene: TRBV7-9; CDR3aa: ASRLGSTDTQY
v_gene: TRBV27; CDR3aa: ASSLGVARYNEQF
v_gene: TRBV19; CDR3aa: ASSIGRIPSPREQY